What follows describes a single T cell receptor beta chain. Its antigen remains undetermined. Qualities for individual bases were not recorded, and no much larger clone is one base off. The entry originates in a study of post-analysis software for immune sequencing data (dated by TCRdb to the mid-2010s). Background for the entire study: Recorded disease courses included relapsing-remitting, secondary progressive and progressive-relapsing multiple sclerosis, with some patients lacking subtype annotation. A subset of samples was prepared in parallel using single-end sample barcoding, then pooled and co-amplified after Illumina adapter ligation. The patient repertoires were set against roughly eleven previously published healthy control repertoires from donors whose ages ranged from roughly 6 to 27 years.

The CDR3, cysteine through phenylalanine, is 15 amino acids long. Just the 45-base CDR3 DNA is kept, in frame starting at base 1. Unmatched junction bases come to 6, with V trimmed by 4 bases and J by 0 bases. Per the germline V gene, MDHEN is the CDR1 and SYDVKM is the CDR2. Overall results and qualifications from the work: The multiple sclerosis patient group was slightly younger than the control group. Multiple sclerosis patients had significantly lower normalized Chao1 diversity than controls, a result that suggests substantial peripheral T-cell clonal expansion. Direct clustering with F measure revealed strong co-clustering of samples prepared in the same batch, which led to a batch-effect correction. Patients showed significantly higher frequencies than controls for a handful of TRBV segments, among them TRBV5-6, TRBV5-1 and TRBV20-1.

To demonstrate the VDJtools post-analysis software, TCR beta repertoires were profiled from the peripheral blood of 13 young patients with multiple sclerosis. The multiple sclerosis patients were children and adolescents between roughly 6 and 16 years of age. The library came from PCR. The data were produced on an Illumina HiSeq 2500. Unique molecular identifiers were incorporated into TCR beta cDNA libraries to reduce PCR and sequencing biases. Every 1 to 10 million input T cells yielded roughly 0.5 million cDNA molecules, meaning each molecule approximated one T cell. The patient libraries were prepared and sequenced using the same protocol as the earlier healthy control dataset. Within a given batch, samples were prepared together, multiplexed and sequenced on the same HiSeq lane. The source study handled its data this way. MIGEC was used to process the raw barcoded reads, and molecular identifier groups with only a single read were discarded before consensus assembly and CDR3 extraction. Clonotype tables were post-analysed with VDJtools, normalizing diversity by down-sampling all datasets to the smallest sample size. Repertoire overlap clustering matched CDR3 amino acid but not nucleotide sequences to correct batch-related cross-sample contamination. The raw public reads went through TCRdb reprocessing: fastp at Q25, MiXCR clone calling, in-frame beta chains kept. For every CDR3 protein sequence, its rows merge into one entry that carries the most common genes and DNA. The V and J calls and clone size are TCRdb's, not the authors'. The sample contains hundreds of thousands of distinct CDR3 sequences, 59% of them found a single time. Of the sample, approximately 10% is held by the ten largest clones.

This TCR came from a girl aged 2 to 9 with multiple sclerosis. The V and J segments used are TRBV28 and TRBJ2-7; the central 7 bases match TRBD2. Specimen: blood. CDR3 loop: CASSSRGEGSYEQYF. The sequence in DNA is TGTGCCAGCAGTTCACGGGGGGAAGGCTCCTACGAGCAGTACTTC.